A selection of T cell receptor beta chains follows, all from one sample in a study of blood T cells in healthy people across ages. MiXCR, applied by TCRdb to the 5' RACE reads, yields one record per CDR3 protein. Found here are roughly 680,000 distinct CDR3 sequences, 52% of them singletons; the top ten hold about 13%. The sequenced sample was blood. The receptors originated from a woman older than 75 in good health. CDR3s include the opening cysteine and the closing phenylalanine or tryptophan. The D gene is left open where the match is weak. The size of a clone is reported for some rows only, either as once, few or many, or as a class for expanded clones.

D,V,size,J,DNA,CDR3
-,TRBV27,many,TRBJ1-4,TGTGCCAGCAGCCGGCAGGACCCAGCGGCTAATGAAAAACTGTTTTTT,CASSRQDPAANEKLFF
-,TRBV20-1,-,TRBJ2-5,TGCAGTGCTAGAAGTGGGGGGGCTAAGTTCAGAGGCGAGACCCAGTACTTC,CSARSGGAKFRGETQYF
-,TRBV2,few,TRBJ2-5,TGTGCCAGCAGGCTGGAGACCCAGTACTTC,CASRLETQYF
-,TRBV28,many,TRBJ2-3,TGTGCCAGCAGAAAAACCGCCACAGATACGCAGTATTTT,CASRKTATDTQYF
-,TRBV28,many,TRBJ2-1,TGTGCCAGCAGTTTTTTGGGTCGGGGGAGCTCCTACAATGAGCAGTTCTTC,CASSFLGRGSSYNEQFF
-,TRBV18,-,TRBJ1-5,TGTGCCAGCTCACCGGACCGACGGATCAATCAGCCCCAGCATTTT,CASSPDRRINQPQHF
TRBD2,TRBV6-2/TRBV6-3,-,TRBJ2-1,TGTGCCATCTATGAGCCGGGGGGGCTCTACAATGAGCAGTTCTTC,CAIYEPGGLYNEQFF
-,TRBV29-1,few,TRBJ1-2,TGCAGCGTTGAACCCATATCGAACTATGGCTACACCTTC,CSVEPISNYGYTF
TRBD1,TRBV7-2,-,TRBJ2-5,TGTGCCAGCAGCTTAACCGGGACAGGGTTAAAGACCCAGTACTTC,CASSLTGTGLKTQYF
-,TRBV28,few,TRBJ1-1,TGTGCCAGCAGGACGGCGGACACTGAAGCTTTCTTT,CASRTADTEAFF
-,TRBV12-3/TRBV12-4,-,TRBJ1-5,TGTGCCAGCAGTTTCCGGAGGGATAGCAATCAGCCCCAGCATTTT,CASSFRRDSNQPQHF
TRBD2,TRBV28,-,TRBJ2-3,TGTGCCGGTAGCGGGATTAGCACAGATACGCAGTATTTT,CAGSGISTDTQYF
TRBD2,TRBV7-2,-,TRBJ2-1,TGTGCCAGCAGTAGAAGCGGGGGGGCCGCAACCTACAATGAGCAGTTCTTC,CASSRSGGAATYNEQFF
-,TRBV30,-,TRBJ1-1,TGTGCCTGGAGTGTGGTCCAAGGTTTTAAAGCTTTCTTT,CAWSVVQGFKAFF
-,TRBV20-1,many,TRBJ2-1,TGCAGTGCGAAGCAGTGGTATGAGCAGTTCTTC,CSAKQWYEQFF
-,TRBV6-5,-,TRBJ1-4,TGTGCCAGCAGTCGTGAGCAGGCAACTAATGAAAAACTGTTTTTT,CASSREQATNEKLFF
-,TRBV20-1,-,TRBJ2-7,TGCAGTGCTAGAGTCCCCTCCGGCGGTAGCGACTCCTACGAGCAGTACTTC,CSARVPSGGSDSYEQYF
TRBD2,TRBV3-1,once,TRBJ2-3,TGTGCCAGCAGCCAAGAGCGGGAGTGTCAGGCGCAGTATTTT,CASSQERECQAQYF
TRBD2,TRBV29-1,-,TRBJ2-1,TGCAGCGTTCCTAGACGCGAGACTAGCGGCTACAATGAGCAGTTCTTC,CSVPRRETSGYNEQFF
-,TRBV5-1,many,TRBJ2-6,TGCGCCAGCAGTAGACTGGAATCTGGGGCCAACGTCCTGACTTTC,CASSRLESGANVLTF
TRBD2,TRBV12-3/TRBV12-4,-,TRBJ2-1,TGTGCCAGCAGTTTAGAGGGAGGGTTTTTGAATGAGCAGTTCTTC,CASSLEGGFLNEQFF
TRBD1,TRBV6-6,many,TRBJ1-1,TGTGCCAGCAGTTTGACAGGGGAGGCTGAAGCTTTCTTT,CASSLTGEAEAFF
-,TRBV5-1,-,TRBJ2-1,TGCGCCAGCAGCTTGGAGGCAGGCAAAGAGACCCAGTTCTTC,CASSLEAGKETQFF
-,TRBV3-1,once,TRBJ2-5,TGTGCCAGCAGCCAAGTAAGACTTCATGGGCTACCGCAAGAGACCCAGTACTTC,CASSQVRLHGLPQETQYF